The entry that follows covers one T cell receptor beta chain sequence. The junction and the germline gene differ at one end; a read error may be behind it. These data originate in a study of blood T cell repertoires in COVID-19. Study-wide background: Collection of acute and convalescent COVID-19 samples took place in the United States, Italy and Spain. From T cells, B-cell-depleted T cells, or PBMCs came the material, which was cDNA or gDNA.

Per the authors' pipeline: Reference gene primers were amplified, and this amplification served to estimate nucleated cell counts. Measured with immunoSEQ multiplex PCR; TCRdb has only the in-frame clones, and not every one. D and trimming come from the DNA, and the V and J calls and clone size come from that table. The table includes hundreds of thousands of clones, about 89% detected once. This CDR3 is 17 amino acids long. Germline CDR1 reads LNHDA; CDR2 reads SQIVND (reference sequence). Those enrolled in Seattle joined during active infection and were followed longitudinally afterward. Material: peripheral blood. This clonotype was sampled from a woman in her forties or fifties with COVID-19, enrolled during active disease. V is TRBV19 and J is TRBJ1-5; TRBD1 is a possible D gene (6 bases). The CDR3: CASSLDPAGAPNQPQHF. In DNA, the CDR3 is TGTGCCAGTAGTCTAGATCCGGCAGGGGCCCCCAATCAGCCCCAGCATTTT.